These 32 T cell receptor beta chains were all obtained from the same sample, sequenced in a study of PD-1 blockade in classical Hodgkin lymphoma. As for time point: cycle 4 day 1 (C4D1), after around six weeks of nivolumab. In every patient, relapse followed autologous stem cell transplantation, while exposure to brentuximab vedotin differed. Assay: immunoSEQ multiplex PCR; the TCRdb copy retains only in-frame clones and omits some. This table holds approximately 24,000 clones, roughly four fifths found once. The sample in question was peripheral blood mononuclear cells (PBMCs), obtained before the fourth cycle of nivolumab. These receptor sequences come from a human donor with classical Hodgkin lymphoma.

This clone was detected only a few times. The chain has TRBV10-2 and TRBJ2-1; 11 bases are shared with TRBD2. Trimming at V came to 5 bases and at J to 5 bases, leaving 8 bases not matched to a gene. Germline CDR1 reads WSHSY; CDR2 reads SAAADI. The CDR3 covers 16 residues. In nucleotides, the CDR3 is TGCGCCAGCAGTCCACCGCTAGCGGGGGGTAACAATGAGCAGTTCTTC. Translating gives CASSPPLAGGNNEQFF.

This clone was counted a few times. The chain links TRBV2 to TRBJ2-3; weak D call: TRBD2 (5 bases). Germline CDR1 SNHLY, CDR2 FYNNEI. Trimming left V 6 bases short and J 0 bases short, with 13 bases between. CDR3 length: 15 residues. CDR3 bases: TGTGCCAGCAGCTTACTAGAAACAAGCACAGATACGCAGTATTTT. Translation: CASSLLETSTDTQYF.

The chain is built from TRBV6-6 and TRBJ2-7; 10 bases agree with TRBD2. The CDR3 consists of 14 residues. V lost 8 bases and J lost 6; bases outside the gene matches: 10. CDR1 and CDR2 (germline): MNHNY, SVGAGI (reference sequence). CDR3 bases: TGTGCCAGCGGTAGGAGCGGGGGGGCCGGCGAGCAGTACTTC. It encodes CASGRSGGAGEQYF.

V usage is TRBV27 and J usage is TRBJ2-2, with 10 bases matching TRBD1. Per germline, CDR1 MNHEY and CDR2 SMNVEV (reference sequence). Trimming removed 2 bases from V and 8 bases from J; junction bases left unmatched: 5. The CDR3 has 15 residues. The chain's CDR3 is CASSLRQGAWGELFF. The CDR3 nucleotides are TGTGCCAGCAGTTTAAGACAGGGGGCGTGGGGGGAGCTGTTTTTT.

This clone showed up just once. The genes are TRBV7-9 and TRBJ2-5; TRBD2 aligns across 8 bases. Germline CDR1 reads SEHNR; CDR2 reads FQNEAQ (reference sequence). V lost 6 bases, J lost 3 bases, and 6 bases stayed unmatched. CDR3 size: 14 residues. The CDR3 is CASRSPGGKETQYF. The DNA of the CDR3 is TGTGCCAGCAGGTCGCCGGGAGGGAAAGAGACCCAGTACTTC.

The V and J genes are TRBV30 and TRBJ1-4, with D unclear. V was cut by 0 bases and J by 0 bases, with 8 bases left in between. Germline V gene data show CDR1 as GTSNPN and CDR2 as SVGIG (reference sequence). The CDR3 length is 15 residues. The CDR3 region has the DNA TGTGCCTGGAGTGTTAATCGTGCAACTAATGAAAAACTGTTTTTT. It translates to CAWSVNRATNEKLFF.

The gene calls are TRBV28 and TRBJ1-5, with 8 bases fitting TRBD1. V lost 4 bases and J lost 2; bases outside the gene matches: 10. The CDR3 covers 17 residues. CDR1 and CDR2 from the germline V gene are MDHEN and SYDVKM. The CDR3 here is CASSSGTGFRGNQPQHF. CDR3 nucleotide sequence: TGTGCCAGCAGTTCAGGGACAGGATTTAGGGGCAATCAGCCCCAGCATTTT.

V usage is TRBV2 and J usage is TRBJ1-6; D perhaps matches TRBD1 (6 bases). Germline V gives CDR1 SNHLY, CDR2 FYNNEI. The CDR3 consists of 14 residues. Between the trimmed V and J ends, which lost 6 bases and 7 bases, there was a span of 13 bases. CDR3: CASRLNTGNSPLHF. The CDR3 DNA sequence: TGTGCCAGCAGGCTAAATACAGGGAATTCACCCCTCCACTTT.

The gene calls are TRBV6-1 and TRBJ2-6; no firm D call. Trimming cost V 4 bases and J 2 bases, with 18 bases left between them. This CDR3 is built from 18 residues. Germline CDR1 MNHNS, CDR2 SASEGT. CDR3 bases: TGTGCCAGCAGTGGTATAGTTGAAATGCGTCCTGGGGCCAACGTCCTGACTTTC. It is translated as CASSGIVEMRPGANVLTF.

The DNA of the CDR3 is TGTGCCAGCGTCGGACTTTACGAGCAGTACTTC. This gives the protein CASVGLYEQYF. J is TRBJ2-7 and V is TRBV28, with a weak D call TRBD2 (5 bases). The V and J ends lost 8 bases and 4 bases respectively, with 9 bases between them. The CDR3 runs 11 residues. Germline V gives CDR1 MDHEN, CDR2 SYDVKM.

The CDR3 is CASSSQYLAGGRKSSYNEQFF. The CDR3 DNA reads TGTGCCAGCAGTTCCCAATACCTAGCGGGGGGCCGCAAAAGCTCCTACAATGAGCAGTTCTTC. This chain uses TRBV27 with TRBJ2-1; 11 bases fit TRBD2. Germline values: CDR1 MNHEY, CDR2 SMNVEV (reference sequence). This CDR3 region has 21 residues. The trim removed 4 bases at V and 0 bases at J, leaving 17 bases unmatched.

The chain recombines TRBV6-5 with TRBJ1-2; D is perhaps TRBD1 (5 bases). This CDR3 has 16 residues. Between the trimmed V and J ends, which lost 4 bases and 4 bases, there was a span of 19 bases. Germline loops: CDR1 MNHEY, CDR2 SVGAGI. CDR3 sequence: CASSLKVGLTGYGYTF. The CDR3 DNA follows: TGTGCCAGCAGTTTGAAGGTGGGGCTCACTGGCTATGGCTACACCTTC.

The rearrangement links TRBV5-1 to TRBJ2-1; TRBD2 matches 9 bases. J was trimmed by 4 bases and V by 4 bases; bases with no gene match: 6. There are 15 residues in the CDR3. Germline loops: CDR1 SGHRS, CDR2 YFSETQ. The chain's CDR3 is CASSSGTSPYNEQFF. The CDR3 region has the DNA TGCGCCAGCAGCAGCGGGACTAGCCCTTACAATGAGCAGTTCTTC.

The CDR3 DNA follows: TGTGCCAGCAGCCAAGACGGTGGGGGGGAACGCAATGAGCAGTTCTTC. Protein: CASSQDGGGERNEQFF. The rearrangement uses TRBV4-2 and TRBJ2-1, with 7 nucleotides matching TRBD2. The CDR3 consists of 16 residues. Trimming at V came to 0 bases and at J to 6 bases, leaving 8 bases not matched to a gene. Per the germline V gene, CDR1 is LGHNA and CDR2 is YNFKEQ.

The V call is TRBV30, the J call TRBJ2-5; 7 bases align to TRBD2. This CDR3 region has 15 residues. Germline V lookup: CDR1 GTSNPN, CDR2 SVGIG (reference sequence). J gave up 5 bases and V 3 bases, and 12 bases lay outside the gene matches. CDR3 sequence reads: CAWSHLGGLVETQYF. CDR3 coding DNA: TGTGCCTGGAGCCACCTCGGGGGGTTGGTCGAGACCCAGTACTTC.

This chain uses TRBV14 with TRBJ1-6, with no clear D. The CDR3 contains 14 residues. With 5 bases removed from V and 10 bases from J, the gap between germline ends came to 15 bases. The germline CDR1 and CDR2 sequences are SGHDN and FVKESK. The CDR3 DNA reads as TGTGCCAGCAGCGCTCTGACGGTAGGGTCACCCCTCCACTTT. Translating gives CASSALTVGSPLHF.

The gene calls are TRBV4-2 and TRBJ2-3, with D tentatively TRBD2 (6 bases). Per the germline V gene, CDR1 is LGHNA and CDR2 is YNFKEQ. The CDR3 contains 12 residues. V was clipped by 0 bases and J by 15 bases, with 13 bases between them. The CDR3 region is CASSQDPGLFYF. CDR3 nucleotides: TGTGCCAGCAGCCAAGATCCGGGACTCTTCTATTTT.

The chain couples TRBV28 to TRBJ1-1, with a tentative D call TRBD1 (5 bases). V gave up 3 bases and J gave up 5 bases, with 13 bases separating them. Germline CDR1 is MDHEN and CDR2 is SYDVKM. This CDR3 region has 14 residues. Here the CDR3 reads CASSFGHPITEAFF. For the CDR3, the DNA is TGTGCCAGCAGTTTTGGACACCCGATAACTGAAGCTTTCTTT.

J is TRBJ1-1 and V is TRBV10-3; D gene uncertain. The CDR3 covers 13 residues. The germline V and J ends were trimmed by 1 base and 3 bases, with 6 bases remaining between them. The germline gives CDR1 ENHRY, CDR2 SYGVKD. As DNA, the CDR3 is TGTGCCATCAGTGAGTTTTTGGACACTGAAGCTTTCTTT. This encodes CAISEFLDTEAFF.

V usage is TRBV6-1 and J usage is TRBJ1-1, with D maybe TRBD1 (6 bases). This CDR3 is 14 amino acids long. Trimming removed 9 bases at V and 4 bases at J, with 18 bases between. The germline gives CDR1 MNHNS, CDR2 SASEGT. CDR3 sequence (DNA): TGTGCCAGTAGAATACAGGGTGACCTCACTGAAGCTTTCTTT. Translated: CASRIQGDLTEAFF.

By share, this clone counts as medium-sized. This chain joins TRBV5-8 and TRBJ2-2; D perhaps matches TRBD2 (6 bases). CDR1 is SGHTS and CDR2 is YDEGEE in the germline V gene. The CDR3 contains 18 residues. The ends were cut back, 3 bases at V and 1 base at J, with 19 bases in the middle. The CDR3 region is CASSSHIWGEKNTGELFF. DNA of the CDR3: TGTGCCAGCAGCTCCCATATATGGGGGGAGAAGAACACCGGGGAGCTGTTTTTT.

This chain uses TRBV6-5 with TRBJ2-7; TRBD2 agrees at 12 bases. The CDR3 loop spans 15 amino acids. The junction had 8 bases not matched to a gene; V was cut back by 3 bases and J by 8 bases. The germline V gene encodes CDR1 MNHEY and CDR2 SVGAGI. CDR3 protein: CASSYSGTSGSKQYF. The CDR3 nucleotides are TGTGCCAGCAGTTATTCCGGGACTAGCGGGTCTAAGCAGTACTTC.

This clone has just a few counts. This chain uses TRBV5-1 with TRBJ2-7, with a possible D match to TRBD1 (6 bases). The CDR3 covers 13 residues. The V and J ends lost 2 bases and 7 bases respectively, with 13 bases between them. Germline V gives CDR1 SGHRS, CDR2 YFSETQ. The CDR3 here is CASSLNVQGEQYF. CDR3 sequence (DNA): TGCGCCAGCAGCTTAAACGTACAGGGTGAGCAGTACTTC.

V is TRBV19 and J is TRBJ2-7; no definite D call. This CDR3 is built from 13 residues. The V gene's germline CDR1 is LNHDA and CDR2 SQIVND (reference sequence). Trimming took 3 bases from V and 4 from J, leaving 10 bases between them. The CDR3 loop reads CASSMALDYEQYF. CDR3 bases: TGTGCCAGTAGTATGGCCCTGGATTACGAGCAGTACTTC.

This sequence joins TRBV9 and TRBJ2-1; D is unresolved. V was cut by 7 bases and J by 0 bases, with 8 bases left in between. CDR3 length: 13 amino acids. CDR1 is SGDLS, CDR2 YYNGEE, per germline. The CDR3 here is CASGLSSYNEQFF. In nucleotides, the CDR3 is TGTGCCAGCGGGCTCAGCTCCTACAATGAGCAGTTCTTC.

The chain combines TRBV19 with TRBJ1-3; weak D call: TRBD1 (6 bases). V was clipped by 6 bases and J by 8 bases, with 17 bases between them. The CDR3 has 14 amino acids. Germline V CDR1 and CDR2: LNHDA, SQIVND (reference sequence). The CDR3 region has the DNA TGTGCCAGTAGCCTGGACAGCCCGGTGGACACCATATATTTT. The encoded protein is CASSLDSPVDTIYF.

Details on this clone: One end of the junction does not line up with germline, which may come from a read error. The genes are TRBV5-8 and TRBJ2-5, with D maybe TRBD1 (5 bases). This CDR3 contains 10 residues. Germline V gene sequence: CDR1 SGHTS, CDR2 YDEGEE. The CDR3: CASSLGARDF. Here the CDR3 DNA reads TGTGCCAGCAGCTTGGGGGCCAGGGACTTC.

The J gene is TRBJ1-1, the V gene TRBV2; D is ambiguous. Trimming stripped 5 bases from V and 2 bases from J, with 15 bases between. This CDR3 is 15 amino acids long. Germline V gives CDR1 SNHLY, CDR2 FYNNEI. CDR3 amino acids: CASSRTGKENTEAFF. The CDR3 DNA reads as TGTGCCAGCAGTCGAACCGGGAAAGAAAACACTGAAGCTTTCTTT. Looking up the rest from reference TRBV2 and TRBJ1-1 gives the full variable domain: EPEVTQTPSHQVTQMGQEVILRCVPISNHLYFYWYRQILGQKVEFLVSFYNNEISEKSEIFDDQFSVERPDGSNFTLKIRSTKLEDSAMYFCASSRTGKENTEAFFGQGTRLTVV.

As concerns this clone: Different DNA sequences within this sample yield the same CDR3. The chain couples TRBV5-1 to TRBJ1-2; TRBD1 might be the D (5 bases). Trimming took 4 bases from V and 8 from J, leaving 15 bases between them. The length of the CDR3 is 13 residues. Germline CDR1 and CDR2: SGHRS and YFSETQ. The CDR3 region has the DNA TGCGCCAGCAGCCCAGACAGCCTAAAGGGCTACACCTTC. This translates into CASSPDSLKGYTF.

In DNA, the CDR3 is TGTGCCTGGAGTCGACAGGCGACGAGAACTGAAGCTTTCTTT. Translating it yields CAWSRQATRTEAFF. The chain links TRBV30 to TRBJ1-1; TRBD1 is a possible D gene (6 bases). Germline lookup yields CDR1 GTSNPN and CDR2 SVGIG (reference sequence). V lost 2 bases, J lost 5 bases, and 15 bases lay in between. The CDR3 covers 14 residues.

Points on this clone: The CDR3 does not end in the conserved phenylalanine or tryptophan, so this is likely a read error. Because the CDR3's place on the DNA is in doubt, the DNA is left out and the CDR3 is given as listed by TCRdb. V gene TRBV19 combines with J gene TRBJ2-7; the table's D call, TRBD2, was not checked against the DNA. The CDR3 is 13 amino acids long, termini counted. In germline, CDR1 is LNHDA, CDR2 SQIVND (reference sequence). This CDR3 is CASSFYLGLFVEL.

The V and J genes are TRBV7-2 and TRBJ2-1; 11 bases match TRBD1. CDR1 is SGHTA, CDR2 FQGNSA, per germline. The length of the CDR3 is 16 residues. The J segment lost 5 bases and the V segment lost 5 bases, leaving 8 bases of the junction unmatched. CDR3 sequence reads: CASSRAVGQGDNEQFF. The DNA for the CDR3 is TGTGCCAGCAGCCGGGCGGTGGGACAGGGGGACAATGAGCAGTTCTTC.